The 2 T cell receptor beta chains given below trace back to one sample, sequenced in a study of blood T cell repertoires in COVID-19. Method: immunoSEQ multiplex PCR; TCRdb's copy keeps in-frame clones and lacks some. Of fewer than 500,000 clones in the sample, roughly 89% were seen once. Sequenced material: peripheral blood. All receptors come from a woman aged 25-40 years with acute or convalescent COVID-19.

The CDR3 bases are TGTGCCAGCAGCGGCTCGGGACAGGAGTTCTACGAGCAGTACTTC. This sequence encodes CASSGSGQEFYEQYF. J is TRBJ2-7 and V is TRBV5-6, with TRBD1 identical over 8 bases. V trimming: 4 bases; J trimming: 3 bases; junction bases outside the gene matches: 9. CDR1 is SGHDT and CDR2 is YYEEEE in the germline V gene. CDR3 length: 15 residues.

The V gene is TRBV5-1, the J gene TRBJ2-3; 12 nucleotides align to TRBD2. The CDR3 has 17 residues. The J segment lost 2 bases and the V segment lost 4 bases, leaving 8 bases of the junction unmatched. Germline V lookup: CDR1 SGHRS, CDR2 YFSETQ. The CDR3 sequence: CASSLQGLAGYTDTQYF. CDR3 in DNA: TGCGCCAGCAGCCTCCAGGGACTAGCGGGTTACACAGATACGCAGTATTTT. The full variable domain, in which reference TRBV5-1 and TRBJ2-3 provide the parts outside the CDR3, is KAGVTQTPRYLIKTRGQQVTLSCSPISGHRSVSWYQQTPGQGLQFLFEYFSETQRNKGNFPGRFSGRQFSNSRSEMNVSTLELGDSALYLCASSLQGLAGYTDTQYFGPGTRLTVL.